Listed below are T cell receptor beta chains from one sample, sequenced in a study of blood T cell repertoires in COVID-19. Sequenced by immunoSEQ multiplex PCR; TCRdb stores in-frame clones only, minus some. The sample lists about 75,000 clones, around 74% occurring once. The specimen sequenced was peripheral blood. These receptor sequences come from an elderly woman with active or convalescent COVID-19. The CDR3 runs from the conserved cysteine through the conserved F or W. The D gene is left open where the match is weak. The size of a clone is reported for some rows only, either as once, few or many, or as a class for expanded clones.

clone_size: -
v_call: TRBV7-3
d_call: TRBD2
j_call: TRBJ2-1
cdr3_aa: CASSLRGTSVKNEQFF
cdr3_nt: TGTGCCAGCAGCTTAAGAGGGACTAGCGTTAAAAATGAGCAGTTCTTC

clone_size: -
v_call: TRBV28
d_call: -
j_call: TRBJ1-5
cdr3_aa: CASSPPYQPQHF
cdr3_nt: TGTGCCAGCAGTCCCCCCTATCAGCCCCAGCATTTT

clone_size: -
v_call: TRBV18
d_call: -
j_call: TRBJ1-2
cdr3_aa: CASSLWEGDYGYTF
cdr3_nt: TGTGCCAGCTCCCTCTGGGAGGGCGACTATGGCTACACCTTC

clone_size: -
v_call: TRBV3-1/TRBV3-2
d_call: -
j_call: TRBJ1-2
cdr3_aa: CASSPGEGGYGYTF
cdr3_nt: TGTGCCAGCAGCCCGGGGGAGGGAGGCTATGGCTACACCTTC

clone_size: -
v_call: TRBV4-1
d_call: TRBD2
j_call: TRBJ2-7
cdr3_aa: CASSQESSGGSEQYF
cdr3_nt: TGCGCCAGCAGCCAAGAGTCTAGCGGGGGTTCCGAGCAGTACTTC

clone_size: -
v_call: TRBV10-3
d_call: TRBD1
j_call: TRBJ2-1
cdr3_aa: CAISAQGQSSYNEQFF
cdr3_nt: TGTGCCATCAGTGCCCAGGGACAGAGCTCCTACAATGAGCAGTTCTTC

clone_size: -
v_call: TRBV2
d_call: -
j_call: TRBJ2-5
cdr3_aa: CASSERGAGKFETQYF
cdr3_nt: TGTGCCAGCAGTGAACGGGGTGCGGGGAAGTTCGAGACCCAGTACTTC

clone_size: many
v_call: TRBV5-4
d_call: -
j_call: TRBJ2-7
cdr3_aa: CASSREQGSYEQYF
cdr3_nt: TGTGCCAGCAGCAGGGAACAGGGCTCCTACGAGCAGTACTTC

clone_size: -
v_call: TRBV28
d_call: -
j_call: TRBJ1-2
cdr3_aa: CASSFLTTGTGDYGYTF
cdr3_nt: TGTGCCAGCAGTTTTCTCACCACCGGGACGGGAGACTATGGCTACACCTTC

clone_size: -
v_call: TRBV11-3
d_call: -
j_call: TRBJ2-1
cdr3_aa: CASSFTSSSEQFF
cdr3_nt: TGTGCCAGCAGCTTCACCTCTAGCTCTGAGCAGTTCTTC

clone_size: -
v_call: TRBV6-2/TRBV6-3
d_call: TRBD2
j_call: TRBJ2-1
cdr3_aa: CASSYPLAGTPVEQFF
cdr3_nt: TGTGCCAGCAGTTATCCGCTAGCGGGGACCCCCGTTGAGCAGTTCTTC

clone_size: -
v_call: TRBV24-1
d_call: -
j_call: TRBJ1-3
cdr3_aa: CATSFHRNTIYF
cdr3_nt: TGTGCCACCAGCTTCCACAGGAACACCATATATTTT

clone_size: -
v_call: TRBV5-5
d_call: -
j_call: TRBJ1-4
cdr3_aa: CASSLGQGLYEKLFF
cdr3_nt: TGTGCCAGCAGCTTGGGGCAGGGGCTCTATGAAAAACTGTTTTTT

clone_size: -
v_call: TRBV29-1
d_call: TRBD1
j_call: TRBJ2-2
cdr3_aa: CTSRDRNTGELFF
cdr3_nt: TGCACCAGCCGGGACAGGAACACCGGGGAGCTGTTTTTT

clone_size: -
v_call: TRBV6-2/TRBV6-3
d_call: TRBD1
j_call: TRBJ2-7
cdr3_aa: CASSYSRDRHYEQYF
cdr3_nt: TGTGCCAGCAGTTACTCCCGGGACAGGCACTACGAGCAGTACTTC

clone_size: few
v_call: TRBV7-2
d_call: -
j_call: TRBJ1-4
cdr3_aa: CASSQRSRGEKLFF
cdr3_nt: TGTGCCAGCAGCCAGAGGAGTAGGGGTGAAAAACTGTTTTTT

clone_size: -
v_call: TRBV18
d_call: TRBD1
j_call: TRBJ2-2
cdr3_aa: CASSSTGLGTGELFF
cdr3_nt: TGTGCCAGCTCATCGACAGGGCTGGGAACCGGGGAGCTGTTTTTT

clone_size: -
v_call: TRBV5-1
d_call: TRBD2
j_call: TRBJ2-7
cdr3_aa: CASSLYSGSIYEQYF
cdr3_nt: TGCGCCAGCAGCTTGTATAGCGGGAGTATTTACGAGCAGTACTTC

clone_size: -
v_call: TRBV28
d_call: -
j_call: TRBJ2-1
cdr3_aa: CASSYPRDRVGLDTLFLHNEQFF
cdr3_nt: TGTGCCAGCAGTTATCCCCGGGACAGGGTGGGACTAGATACCCTGTTCTTACACAATGAGCAGTTCTTC

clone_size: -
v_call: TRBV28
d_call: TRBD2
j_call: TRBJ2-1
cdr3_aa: CASSLVPSGSLSYNEQFF
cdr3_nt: TGTGCCAGCAGTCTTGTCCCGAGCGGGAGCCTATCCTACAATGAGCAGTTCTTC

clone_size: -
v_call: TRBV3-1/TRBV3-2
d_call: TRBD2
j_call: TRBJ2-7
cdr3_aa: CASSPSGRAYEQYF
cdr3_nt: TGTGCCAGCAGCCCTAGCGGGAGGGCCTACGAGCAGTACTTC

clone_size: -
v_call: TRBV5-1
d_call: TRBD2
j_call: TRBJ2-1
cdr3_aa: CASSSNLAENHNEQFF
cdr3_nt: TGCGCCAGCAGCTCAAACCTAGCGGAGAACCACAATGAGCAGTTCTTC

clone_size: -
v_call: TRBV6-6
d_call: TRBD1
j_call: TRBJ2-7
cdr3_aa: CATAGQGDPSYEQYF
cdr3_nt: TGTGCCACCGCAGGACAGGGCGATCCCTCCTACGAGCAGTACTTC

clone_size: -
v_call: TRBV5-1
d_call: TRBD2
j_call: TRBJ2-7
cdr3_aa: CASSLSSAGGNSYEQYF
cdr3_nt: TGCGCCAGCAGCTTAAGTTCGGCGGGAGGTAATTCCTACGAGCAGTACTTC

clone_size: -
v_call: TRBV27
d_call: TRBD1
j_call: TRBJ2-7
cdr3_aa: CASSFLGTGGEQYF
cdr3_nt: TGTGCCAGCAGTTTTTTAGGGACAGGGGGCGAGCAGTACTTC

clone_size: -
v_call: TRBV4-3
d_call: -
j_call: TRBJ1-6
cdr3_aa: CASSQDEGHRSVSPLHF
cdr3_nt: TGCGCCAGCAGCCAAGACGAAGGACACCGGAGTGTCTCACCCCTCCACTTT

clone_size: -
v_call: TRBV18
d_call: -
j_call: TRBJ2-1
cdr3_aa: CASSQAHRTVYNEQFF
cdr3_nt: TGTGCCAGCTCCCAAGCCCATCGTACCGTTTACAATGAGCAGTTCTTC

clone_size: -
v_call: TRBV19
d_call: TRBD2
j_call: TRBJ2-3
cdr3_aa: CASSISVAGGIPDTQYF
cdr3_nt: TGTGCCAGTAGTATTTCCGTAGCGGGGGGGATCCCAGATACGCAGTATTTT

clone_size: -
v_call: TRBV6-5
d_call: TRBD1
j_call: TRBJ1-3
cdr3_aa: CATYRDRGHTIYF
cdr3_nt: TGTGCCACCTACCGGGACAGGGGTCACACCATATATTTT

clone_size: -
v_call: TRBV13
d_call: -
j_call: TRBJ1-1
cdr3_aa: CASSSGTEAFF
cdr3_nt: TGTGCCAGCAGCTCGGGCACTGAAGCTTTCTTT

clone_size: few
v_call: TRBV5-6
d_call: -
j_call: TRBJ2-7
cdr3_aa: CASSSLGSDSYEQYF
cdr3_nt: TGTGCCAGCAGCTCGCTGGGCTCCGACTCCTACGAGCAGTACTTC

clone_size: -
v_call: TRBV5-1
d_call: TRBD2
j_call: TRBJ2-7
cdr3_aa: CASSSDGLAQYEQYF
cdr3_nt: TGCGCCAGCAGCTCGGATGGACTAGCGCAGTACGAGCAGTACTTC

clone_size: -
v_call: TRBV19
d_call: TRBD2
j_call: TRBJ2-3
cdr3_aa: CASSISSGGWSTDTQYF
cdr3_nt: TGTGCCAGTAGTATCTCTAGCGGGGGTTGGAGCACAGATACGCAGTATTTT

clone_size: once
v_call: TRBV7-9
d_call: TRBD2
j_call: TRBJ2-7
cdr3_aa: CASSPGGREGTYEQYF
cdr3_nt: TGTGCCAGCAGCCCAGGGGGGCGGGAGGGGACCTACGAGCAGTACTTC

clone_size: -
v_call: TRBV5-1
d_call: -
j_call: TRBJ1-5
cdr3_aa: CASSLGGGVNQPQHF
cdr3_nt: TGCGCCAGCAGCTTGGGAGGGGGGGTAAATCAGCCCCAGCATTTT

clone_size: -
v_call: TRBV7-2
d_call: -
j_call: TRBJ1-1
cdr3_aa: CASSLTVMNTEAFF
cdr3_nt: TGTGCCAGCAGCCTGACAGTCATGAACACTGAAGCTTTCTTT

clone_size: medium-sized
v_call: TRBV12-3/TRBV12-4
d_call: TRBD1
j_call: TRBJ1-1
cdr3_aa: CATQTGPSTEAFF
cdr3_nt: TGTGCCACCCAGACAGGGCCCTCCACTGAAGCTTTCTTT

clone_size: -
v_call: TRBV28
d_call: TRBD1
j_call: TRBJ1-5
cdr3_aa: CASRPSGQGNQPQHF
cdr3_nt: TGTGCCAGCAGACCATCCGGACAGGGGAATCAGCCCCAGCATTTT

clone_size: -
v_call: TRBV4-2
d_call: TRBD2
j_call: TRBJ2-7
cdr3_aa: CASSQDTSGRVYEQYF
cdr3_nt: TGTGCCAGCAGCCAAGACACTAGCGGGAGGGTCTACGAGCAGTACTTC

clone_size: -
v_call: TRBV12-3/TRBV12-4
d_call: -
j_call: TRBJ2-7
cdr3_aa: CATRDNSYEQYF
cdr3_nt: TGTGCCACCCGGGACAACTCCTACGAGCAGTACTTC

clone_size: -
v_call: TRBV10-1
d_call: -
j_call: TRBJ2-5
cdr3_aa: CASDSQETQYF
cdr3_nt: TGCGCCAGCGACAGTCAAGAGACCCAGTACTTC

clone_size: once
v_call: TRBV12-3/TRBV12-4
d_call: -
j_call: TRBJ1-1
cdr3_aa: CASSYRTATEAFF
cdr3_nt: TGTGCCAGCAGTTACAGGACAGCCACTGAAGCTTTCTTT

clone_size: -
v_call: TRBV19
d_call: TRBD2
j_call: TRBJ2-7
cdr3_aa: CASRITAGVYEQYF
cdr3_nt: TGTGCCAGTAGGATAACAGCGGGAGTCTACGAGCAGTACTTC

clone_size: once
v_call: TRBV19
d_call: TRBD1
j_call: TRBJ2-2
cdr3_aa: CASSIDPGVRGPSNTGELFF
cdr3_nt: TGTGCCAGTAGTATAGATCCGGGCGTCAGGGGGCCTTCGAACACCGGGGAGCTGTTTTTT

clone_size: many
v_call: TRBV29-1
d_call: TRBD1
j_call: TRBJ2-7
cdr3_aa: CSVLPTGGEQYF
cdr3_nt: TGCAGCGTCCTCCCGACAGGGGGTGAGCAGTACTTC

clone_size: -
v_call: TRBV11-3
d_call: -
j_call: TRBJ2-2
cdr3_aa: CASSDSLGARNTGELFF
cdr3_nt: TGTGCCAGCAGCGATAGTCTGGGGGCCAGGAACACCGGGGAGCTGTTTTTT

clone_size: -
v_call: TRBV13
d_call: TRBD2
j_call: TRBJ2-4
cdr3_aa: CASSETGTSANKNIQYF
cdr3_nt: TGTGCCAGCAGCGAAACCGGGACTAGCGCGAACAAAAACATTCAGTACTTC

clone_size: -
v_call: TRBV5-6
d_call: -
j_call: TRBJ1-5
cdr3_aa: CASSLGVDGQPQHF
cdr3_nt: TGTGCCAGCAGCTTAGGAGTCGACGGTCAGCCCCAGCATTTT

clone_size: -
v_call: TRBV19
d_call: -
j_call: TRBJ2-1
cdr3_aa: CASSMTATYNEQFF
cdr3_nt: TGTGCCAGTAGTATGACAGCGACCTACAATGAGCAGTTCTTC

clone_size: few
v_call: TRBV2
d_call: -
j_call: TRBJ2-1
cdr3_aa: CASRHGFGGVSGNEQFF
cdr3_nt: TGTGCCAGCAGACACGGTTTCGGGGGAGTCTCTGGCAATGAGCAGTTCTTC

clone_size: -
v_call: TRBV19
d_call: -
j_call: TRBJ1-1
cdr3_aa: CASSPLLAVPEAFF
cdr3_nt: TGTGCCAGTAGTCCTTTACTCGCCGTCCCTGAAGCTTTCTTT

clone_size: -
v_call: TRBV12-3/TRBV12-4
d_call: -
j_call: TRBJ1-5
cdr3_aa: CASSFGVNQPQHF
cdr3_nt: TGTGCCAGCAGTTTCGGGGTCAATCAGCCCCAGCATTTT

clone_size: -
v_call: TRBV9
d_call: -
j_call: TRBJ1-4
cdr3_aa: CASSRSGGGEKLFF
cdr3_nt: TGTGCCAGCAGCCGAAGCGGGGGCGGGGAAAAACTGTTTTTT

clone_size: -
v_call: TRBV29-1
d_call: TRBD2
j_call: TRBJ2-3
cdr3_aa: CSVAPPGLAFSDTQYF
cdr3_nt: TGCAGCGTTGCACCTCCGGGACTAGCTTTTTCAGATACGCAGTATTTT

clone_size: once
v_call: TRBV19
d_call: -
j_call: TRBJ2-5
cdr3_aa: CASSNRNAVQETQYF
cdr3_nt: TGTGCCAGTAGTAATCGCAACGCAGTACAAGAGACCCAGTACTTC

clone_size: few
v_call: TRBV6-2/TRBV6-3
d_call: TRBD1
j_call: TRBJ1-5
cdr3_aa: CASSYTLTGNNQPQHF
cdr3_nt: TGTGCCAGCAGTTACACCCTGACAGGGAACAATCAGCCCCAGCATTTT

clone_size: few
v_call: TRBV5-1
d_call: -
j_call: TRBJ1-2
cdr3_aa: CASSFRGALGYTF
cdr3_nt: TGCGCCAGCAGCTTCCGGGGGGCGCTGGGCTACACCTTC